This T cell receptor (beta chain) came from a study of blood T cell repertoires in COVID-19. Deletions cut 5 bases from V and 0 bases from J, with 12 bases between. CDR3 length: 15 amino acids. Germline V gene lookup returns CDR1 SGHRS and CDR2 YFSETQ. Self-reported history from a screening survey and questionnaire set each donor's cohort. The repertoire was sequenced with immunoSEQ multiplex PCR; TCRdb's copy has only in-frame clones and lacks some. The table records about 270,000 clones, approximately 90% of them present only once. This sequence was found in a man aged 40-49 years who had been exposed to COVID-19. Material for sequencing was PBMCs or T cells enriched from blood (not recorded which). V is TRBV5-1 and J is TRBJ1-3, with D perhaps TRBD1 (6 bases). The CDR3 protein is CASRTDRSSGNTIYF. In DNA, the CDR3 is TGCGCCAGCAGGACCGACAGGAGCTCTGGAAACACCATATATTTT. Together with reference TRBV5-1 and TRBJ1-3, the CDR3 gives the full variable domain: KAGVTQTPRYLIKTRGQQVTLSCSPISGHRSVSWYQQTPGQGLQFLFEYFSETQRNKGNFPGRFSGRQFSNSRSEMNVSTLELGDSALYLCASRTDRSSGNTIYFGEGSWLTVV.